By sample share, the clone carrying this TCR beta chain is medium-sized. As yet, its antigen is unknown. This CDR3 has 16 residues. Per the germline V gene, CDR1 is LNHDA and CDR2 is SQIVND (reference sequence). Trimming at V came to 0 bases and at J to 5 bases, leaving 9 bases not matched to a gene. These data originate in a study of T cells in narcolepsy. Study-wide context: Donors had narcolepsy type 1 or type 2, or were healthy controls.

The protocol was immunoSEQ multiplex PCR, while the TCRdb copy is restricted to in-frame clones and leaves out a portion. The sample carries approximately 35,000 clones, roughly four fifths recorded once. Study-level results: HCRT-specific and TRIB2-specific autoreactive clonotypes appeared among same-patient CSF and blood CD4+ clonotypes. Autoreactive clonotypes reportedly recurred in blood of same and different patients, not controls. No autoreactive T cell clone sequences appeared in some memory CD4+ repertoires.

Sample: memory (CD45RA-) CD4+ T cells from blood. The chain couples TRBV19 to TRBJ1-1, with 7 bases aligning to TRBD1. The receptor was derived from a human donor in good health. The CDR3 DNA is TGTGCCAGTAGTATAGACCCAGGGACAGCGGGAACTGAAGCTTTCTTT. As protein: CASSIDPGTAGTEAFF.